Sequencing of this T cell receptor beta chain was carried out in a study of blood T cell repertoires in COVID-19. For this clone: Other DNA sequences from this sample encode an identical CDR3 as well.

Original data processing: Reference gene primers were amplified, and this amplification served to estimate nucleated cell counts. Produced via immunoSEQ multiplex PCR; TCRdb's table is partial and in-frame only. The V and J calls and clone size were taken over from that table, and D and trimming were inferred from the DNA. The table has approximately 270,000 clones, about nine tenths seen once. This CDR3 region has 14 residues. Germline CDR1 and CDR2: SGHRS and YFSETQ. V lost 0 bases to trimming and J lost 0 bases, with 6 bases between them. Sequencing used PBMCs or T cells enriched from blood (not recorded which). The V call is TRBV5-1, the J call TRBJ1-1; D unresolved. The TCR comes from a woman between 25 and 40 years old with acute COVID-19. The CDR3 loop reads CASSLANLNTEAFF. In nucleotides, the CDR3 is TGCGCCAGCAGCTTGGCAAATTTGAACACTGAAGCTTTCTTT.